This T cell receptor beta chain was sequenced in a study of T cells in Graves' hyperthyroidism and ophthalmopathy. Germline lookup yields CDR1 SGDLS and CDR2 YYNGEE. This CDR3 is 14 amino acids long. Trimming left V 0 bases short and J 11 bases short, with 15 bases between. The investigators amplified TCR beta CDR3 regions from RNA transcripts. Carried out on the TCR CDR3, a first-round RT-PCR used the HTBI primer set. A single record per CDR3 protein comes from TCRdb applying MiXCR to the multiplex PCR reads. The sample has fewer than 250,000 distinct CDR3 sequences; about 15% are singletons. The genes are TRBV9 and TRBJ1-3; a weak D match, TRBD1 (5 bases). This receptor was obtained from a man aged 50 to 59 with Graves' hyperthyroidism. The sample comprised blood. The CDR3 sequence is CASSVVASPGAIYF. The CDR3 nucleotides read TGTGCCAGCAGCGTAGTCGCCAGCCCGGGGGCCATATATTTT.